A selection of T cell receptor beta chains follows, all from one sample in a study of blood T cell repertoires in COVID-19. The table came from immunoSEQ multiplex PCR; TCRdb's copy has only in-frame clones and leaves some out. The profile shows 200,000 to 250,000 clones, under 90% of them singletons. Sequencing used peripheral blood. All receptors come from a woman older than 75 with active or convalescent COVID-19. Both conserved end residues are part of each CDR3. A D gene is named only where the DNA matches it firmly. Some rows have no size entry. The others give once, few or many, or a class for an expanded clone.

>TRBJ2-5|-|TRBV29-1|once
CSANTGNEETQYF
TGCAGCGCCAATACAGGGAACGAAGAGACCCAGTACTTC
>TRBJ1-2|-|TRBV7-2|once
CASSLERQIYGYTF
TGTGCCAGCAGCTTAGAAAGACAGATCTATGGCTACACCTTC
>TRBJ1-5|-|TRBV19|-
CASMRPNQPQHF
TGTGCCAGTATGCGCCCCAATCAGCCCCAGCATTTT
>TRBJ2-2|-|TRBV18|-
CASSPVALGLTGELFF
TGTGCCAGCTCACCCGTTGCCTTGGGGCTCACCGGGGAGCTGTTTTTT
>TRBJ1-1|-|TRBV7-2|once
CASSFGTINTEAFF
TGTGCCAGCAGCTTTGGGACAATAAACACTGAAGCTTTCTTT
>TRBJ1-1|-|TRBV19|few
CASRDLGNLATEAFF
TGTGCCAGTAGAGACTTAGGGAACCTAGCCACTGAAGCTTTCTTT
>TRBJ1-6|TRBD1|TRBV3-1/TRBV3-2|-
CASSLRDRGPYNSPLHF
TGTGCCAGCAGCCTTCGGGACAGGGGGCCCTATAATTCACCCCTCCACTTT
>TRBJ1-5|-|TRBV19|few
CASETGGSNQPQHF
TGTGCCTCCGAAACCGGGGGAAGCAATCAGCCCCAGCATTTT
>TRBJ1-1|-|TRBV3-1/TRBV3-2|-
CASSQVPAGEGTEAFF
TGTGCCAGCAGCCAAGTACCCGCAGGGGAAGGGACTGAAGCTTTCTTT
>TRBJ2-3|-|TRBV3-1/TRBV3-2|-
CASSQQGADTQYF
TGTGCCAGCAGCCAACAGGGCGCAGATACGCAGTATTTT
>TRBJ2-1|TRBD2|TRBV29-1|-
CSVGSGGHSYNEQFF
TGCAGCGTTGGATCGGGGGGGCATTCCTACAATGAGCAGTTCTTC
>TRBJ1-4|TRBD1|TRBV5-4|-
CASSSRDRETNEKLFF
TGTGCCAGCAGCTCCCGGGACAGGGAAACTAATGAAAAACTGTTTTTT
>TRBJ2-7|-|TRBV27|-
CASSFFSGRRADEQYF
TGTGCCAGCAGTTTTTTTTCGGGTCGGAGGGCCGACGAGCAGTACTTC
>TRBJ1-2|TRBD1|TRBV5-4|-
CASSEEIRTGGGGYTF
TGTGCCAGCAGCGAAGAGATTAGGACAGGGGGGGGAGGCTACACCTTC
>TRBJ2-1|TRBD2|TRBV5-1|-
CASSLDPAGVGDEQFF
TGCGCCAGCAGCTTAGATCCAGCGGGAGTAGGAGACGAGCAGTTCTTC
>TRBJ1-1|-|TRBV5-4|-
CASSFGQINTEAFF
TGTGCCAGCAGCTTCGGACAGATCAACACTGAAGCTTTCTTT
>TRBJ1-1|TRBD1|TRBV5-1|once
CASSTRTGGEAFF
TGCGCCAGCAGTACCCGGACAGGGGGTGAAGCTTTCTTT
>TRBJ1-4|-|TRBV4-3|-
CASSPERGREKLFF
TGCGCCAGCAGCCCCGAAAGGGGTCGTGAAAAACTGTTTTTT
>TRBJ1-2|-|TRBV7-9|-
CASSLVPSGERGYTF
TGTGCCAGCAGCTTAGTCCCCTCAGGGGAGAGAGGCTACACCTTC
>TRBJ2-1|-|TRBV13|-
CASSLRGPIPEQFF
TGTGCCAGCAGCTTACGGGGTCCTATCCCTGAGCAGTTCTTC
>TRBJ1-2|-|TRBV7-8|-
CASSLTDYGYTF
TGTGCCAGCAGCCTGACAGATTATGGCTACACCTTC
>TRBJ2-1|TRBD2|TRBV6-6|-
CASSYLPSGSVNEQFF
TGTGCCAGCAGTTACCTGCCTAGCGGGAGTGTCAATGAGCAGTTCTTC
>TRBJ1-1|-|TRBV6-5|-
CASSYLGQRTEAFF
TGTGCCAGCAGTTACCTCGGACAACGAACTGAAGCTTTCTTT
>TRBJ2-7|TRBD2|TRBV18|-
CASSPSGANSYEQYF
TGTGCCAGCTCACCGAGCGGGGCTAACTCCTACGAGCAGTACTTC
>TRBJ2-1|-|TRBV28|once
CASSRRSYNEQFF
TGTGCCAGCAGTCGACGGAGTTACAATGAGCAGTTCTTC
>TRBJ2-3|TRBD2|TRBV7-8|-
CASLLAGYTDTQYF
TGTGCCAGCCTACTAGCGGGGTACACAGATACGCAGTATTTT
>TRBJ2-7|-|TRBV21-1|-
CASSNPMVGGDYEQYF
TGTGCCAGCAGCAACCCGATGGTCGGGGGGGACTACGAGCAGTACTTC
>TRBJ2-7|TRBD1|TRBV7-2|-
CASSLRTGPPYEQYF
TGTGCCAGCAGCCTCCGGACAGGGCCGCCCTACGAGCAGTACTTC
>TRBJ1-6|-|TRBV19|-
CASSTSRVAYNSPLHF
TGTGCCAGTAGTACGAGCAGGGTTGCCTATAATTCACCCCTCCACTTT
>TRBJ2-2|TRBD1|TRBV2|-
CASRGRQGNGELFF
TGTGCCAGCAGGGGACGACAGGGGAACGGGGAGCTGTTTTTT
>TRBJ2-1|TRBD1|TRBV5-1|-
CASSLGGQGSHEQFF
TGCGCCAGCAGCTTGGGAGGACAGGGGTCCCATGAGCAGTTCTTC
>TRBJ1-6|-|TRBV10-3|-
CAISEPRDSDNSPLHF
TGTGCCATCAGTGAGCCCCGGGACTCCGATAATTCACCCCTCCACTTT
>TRBJ2-5|-|TRBV5-6|-
CASSLGATETQYF
TGTGCCAGCAGCTTGGGGGCTACGGAGACCCAGTACTTC
>TRBJ2-2|-|TRBV27|-
CASSLSRGTGELFF
TGTGCCAGCAGTTTATCGAGGGGGACCGGGGAGCTGTTTTTT
>TRBJ2-1|TRBD2|TRBV4-2|-
CASSQRAGAYNEQFF
TGTGCCAGCAGCCAAAGAGCGGGAGCCTACAATGAGCAGTTCTTC
>TRBJ1-1|-|TRBV6-5|-
CASSYQTKAFF
TGTGCCAGCAGTTATCAGACTAAAGCTTTCTTT
>TRBJ1-3|-|TRBV1|-
CTSSHRGRSGNTIYF
TGCACCAGCAGCCACAGGGGACGGTCTGGAAACACCATATATTTT
>TRBJ1-2|TRBD1|TRBV5-6|-
CASSVGTGGPFNYGYTF
TGTGCCAGCAGCGTCGGGACAGGGGGCCCGTTTAACTATGGCTACACCTTC
>TRBJ1-5|TRBD1|TRBV4-1|-
CASSQASGGFNQPQHF
TGCGCCAGCAGCCAAGCGTCAGGGGGTTTCAATCAGCCCCAGCATTTT
>TRBJ2-3|-|TRBV10-3|-
CATSSPDTQYF
TGTGCCACCTCCTCCCCAGATACGCAGTATTTT
>TRBJ1-4|TRBD1|TRBV7-3|once
CASSLRTGEKLFF
TGTGCCAGCAGCCTACGGACAGGGGAAAAACTGTTTTTT
>TRBJ1-5|TRBD1|TRBV29-1|-
CSVGGGEKPQHF
TGCAGCGTTGGAGGGGGCGAAAAGCCCCAGCATTTT
>TRBJ2-2|-|TRBV2|-
CASSRDLANTGELFF
TGTGCCAGCAGTCGGGATTTGGCGAACACCGGGGAGCTGTTTTTT
>TRBJ1-5|-|TRBV7-8|-
CASSLFTGTGISGPQHF
TGTGCCAGCAGCTTATTCACCGGGACTGGGATCTCGGGGCCCCAGCATTTT
>TRBJ2-7|TRBD1|TRBV23-1|-
CASSQCRTGGIYEQYF
TGCGCCAGCAGTCAATGCCGGACAGGGGGCATTTACGAGCAGTACTTC
>TRBJ2-5|TRBD2|TRBV19|once
CASSLRSGRADETQYF
TGTGCCAGTAGCTTAAGGAGCGGGAGGGCCGATGAGACCCAGTACTTC
>TRBJ1-3|-|TRBV13|once
CASSLGGFSSSGNTIYF
TGTGCCAGCAGCTTAGGTGGCTTCTCCAGCTCTGGAAACACCATATATTTT
>TRBJ1-3|-|TRBV28|once
CASSAPGYRFVNTIYF
TGTGCCAGCAGTGCCCCGGGGTACCGGTTTGTAAACACCATATATTTT
>TRBJ1-4|-|TRBV3-1/TRBV3-2|-
CASSQRTMGAEKLFF
TGTGCCAGCAGCCAGAGGACAATGGGGGCTGAAAAACTGTTTTTT